Sequencing of this TCR beta chain was carried out in a study of blood T cell repertoires in COVID-19 (dated by TCRdb to about 2020). Concerning the study at large: Samples covering the acute and convalescent phases of COVID-19 were provided by collaborators in the United States, Italy and Spain. The sample metadata nearly always contained a de-identified subject ID, COVID-19 status, age in years and sex. Deeply sampled blood TCRbeta repertoires from subjects exposed to, actively infected with, or recovered from COVID-19 were included in the dataset. Samples came from the ongoing ImmuneRACE study (first 160 participants) plus 1,254 subjects from 6 global collaborators. A freely available public database, intended as a resource for researchers studying the immune response to SARS-CoV-2, is where the repertoires were released. HLA class I and class II types, where available, came from metadata supplied by the sample provider rather than from assay-based typing. The prospective study material was composed of cDNA or gDNA derived from T cells, B-cell-depleted T cells, or PBMCs. The research as a whole found: The quantity of clinical and demographic metadata differed by source and by participant and was supplied without curation.

The CDR3 measures 13 amino acids from cysteine to phenylalanine. Only CDR3 DNA is held: 39 bases, read in frame from base 1. Clipping removes 2 bases from V and 8 bases from J, with 5 as the unmatched junction base count. The germline V gene supplies CDR1 MDHEN and CDR2 SYDVKM. The immunoSEQ Assay, a bias-controlled multiplex PCR, was used to amplify TCRbeta CDR3 regions from genomic DNA. The source study handled its data this way. The number of nucleated cells in each sample was estimated by amplification of reference gene primers within the assay. Sequence reads were collapsed and filtered to measure the absolute abundance of every unique TCRbeta CDR3 rearrangement. For each sample, productive Simpson clonality was calculated by taking the square root of Simpson's diversity index across productive rearrangements. TCRdb limited this immuneACCESS table to in-frame rearrangements with V and J called. A share of clones is missing; checked studies link under half to unresolved V genes, and the rest is unexplained. The DNA gave D and trimming, while V, J and clone size come from that table. This sample comprises around 300,000 clones, roughly 90% of them detected only once. The ten largest clones take up more than 3% of the sample.

A word on this clone: This receptor's antigen is unknown. There are no base qualities to consult, and no much larger clone falls within one base.

Whole blood was collected in K2EDTA tubes by collaborating institutions according to the institutions' own protocols. For TCRbeta analysis, collaborators shipped samples as frozen whole blood, isolated PBMCs, or DNA extracted from either of those sample types. In this chain, TRBV28 is recombined with TRBJ1-2, with 7 bases matching TRBD1. This clonotype originated in a woman aged 45-59 years with active or convalescent COVID-19. Sequencing was done on a sample of peripheral blood. The CDR3 is CASSLGTALGYTF. The DNA sequence follows: TGTGCCAGCAGTTTAGGGACAGCCCTCGGCTACACCTTC.